A selection of T cell receptor beta chains follows, all from one sample in a study of T cells in Graves' hyperthyroidism and ophthalmopathy. TCRdb reanalysed the multiplex PCR reads using MiXCR and keeps one entry per CDR3 protein. Of a few hundred thousand distinct CDR3 sequences in the sample, more than 15% are singletons; the top ten hold 15% to 20%. What was sequenced was blood. Receptors were obtained from a woman younger than 35 with Graves' ophthalmopathy. Each CDR3 is given with its conserved first and last residue. Fields, in order: clone size, J gene, D gene, V gene, CDR3 DNA, CDR3 protein. A D gene is named only where the DNA matches it firmly. Some rows have no size entry. The others give once, few or many, or a class for an expanded clone.

abundance: .; j_gene: TRBJ2-7; d_gene: TRBD2; v_gene: TRBV20-1; CDR3nt: TGCAGTGCTAGACCTACTAGCGGGGGCTACGAGCAGTACTTC; CDR3aa: CSARPTSGGYEQYF
abundance: many; j_gene: TRBJ1-1; d_gene: .; v_gene: TRBV4-2; CDR3nt: TGTGCCAGCAGCCAAGACGGGCCGCCGAACACTGAAGCTTTCTTT; CDR3aa: CASSQDGPPNTEAFF
abundance: .; j_gene: TRBJ1-2; d_gene: .; v_gene: TRBV5-8; CDR3nt: TGTGCCAGCAGCTTGACCCTGGCAGGGCCGTATGGCTACACCTTC; CDR3aa: CASSLTLAGPYGYTF
abundance: many; j_gene: TRBJ1-1; d_gene: .; v_gene: TRBV7-2; CDR3nt: TGTGCCAGCAGCTTGCAAGGGGGGGCCACTGAAGCTTTCTTT; CDR3aa: CASSLQGGATEAFF
abundance: .; j_gene: TRBJ2-7; d_gene: TRBD1; v_gene: TRBV12-3/TRBV12-4; CDR3nt: TGTGCCAGCGGCCGGGACAGGGTGTCCTACGAGCAGTACTTC; CDR3aa: CASGRDRVSYEQYF
abundance: .; j_gene: TRBJ1-1; d_gene: TRBD1; v_gene: TRBV27; CDR3nt: TGTGCCAGCAGTCTTGGGACAGGGTCGAACACTGAAGCTTTCTTT; CDR3aa: CASSLGTGSNTEAFF
abundance: many; j_gene: TRBJ1-2; d_gene: .; v_gene: TRBV7-2; CDR3nt: TGTGCCAGCAGCTTAAATATACTTAACTATGGCTACACCTTC; CDR3aa: CASSLNILNYGYTF
abundance: many; j_gene: TRBJ1-6; d_gene: .; v_gene: TRBV28; CDR3nt: TGTGCCAGCAGTCGCGGGGGGCAGGCACCCCTCCACTTT; CDR3aa: CASSRGGQAPLHF
abundance: few; j_gene: TRBJ2-1; d_gene: .; v_gene: TRBV11-1; CDR3nt: TGTGCCAGCAGCTCCAACAATAAGGACAATGAGCAGTTCTTC; CDR3aa: CASSSNNKDNEQFF
abundance: few; j_gene: TRBJ2-2; d_gene: .; v_gene: TRBV7-8; CDR3nt: TGTGCCAGCAGCTTAATGGAGGGGAACACCGGGGAGCTGTTTTTT; CDR3aa: CASSLMEGNTGELFF
abundance: many; j_gene: TRBJ2-7; d_gene: TRBD1; v_gene: TRBV28; CDR3nt: TGTGCCAGCAGTTCTTTGGGACAGGGGGCCTACGAGCAGTACTTC; CDR3aa: CASSSLGQGAYEQYF
abundance: few; j_gene: TRBJ1-1; d_gene: .; v_gene: TRBV5-1; CDR3nt: TGCGCCAGCAGCAAAAATCCGGAGAACACTGAAGCTTTCTTT; CDR3aa: CASSKNPENTEAFF
abundance: many; j_gene: TRBJ2-7; d_gene: TRBD2; v_gene: TRBV2; CDR3nt: TGTGCCAGCAGTGACACTAGCGGGAGGTACGAGCAGTACTTC; CDR3aa: CASSDTSGRYEQYF
abundance: few; j_gene: TRBJ2-1; d_gene: TRBD2; v_gene: TRBV5-1; CDR3nt: TGCGCCAGCAGCTTACCCCTTCGGGAGGGGGGTTACAATGAGCAGTTCTTC; CDR3aa: CASSLPLREGGYNEQFF
abundance: few; j_gene: TRBJ1-2; d_gene: .; v_gene: TRBV20-1; CDR3nt: TGCCTGACAGGTTCCTATGGCTACACCTTC; CDR3aa: CLTGSYGYTF
abundance: few; j_gene: TRBJ2-1; d_gene: TRBD2; v_gene: TRBV30; CDR3nt: TGTGCCTGGAGTGCCCGACTAGCGAAAACCTCCAGGGATGAGCAGTTCTTC; CDR3aa: CAWSARLAKTSRDEQFF
abundance: few; j_gene: TRBJ1-2; d_gene: .; v_gene: TRBV20-1; CDR3nt: TGCAGTGCTAGAGGTGACGGAGAGTATGGCTACACCTTC; CDR3aa: CSARGDGEYGYTF
abundance: .; j_gene: TRBJ1-3; d_gene: .; v_gene: TRBV3-1; CDR3nt: TGTGCCAGCAGCCAAGACTCCGGGGGTATGGGGACAGGAAACACCATATATTTT; CDR3aa: CASSQDSGGMGTGNTIYF
abundance: many; j_gene: TRBJ2-3; d_gene: TRBD2; v_gene: TRBV7-2; CDR3nt: TGTGCCAGCAGCTGGGGGGGAATAGATACGCAGTATTTT; CDR3aa: CASSWGGIDTQYF
abundance: many; j_gene: TRBJ1-1; d_gene: .; v_gene: TRBV6-1; CDR3nt: TGTGCCAGCAGTTATTGGGGACTGAACACTGAAGCTTTCTTT; CDR3aa: CASSYWGLNTEAFF
abundance: many; j_gene: TRBJ2-7; d_gene: .; v_gene: TRBV20-1; CDR3nt: TGCAGTGCTATCTACGAGCAGTACTTC; CDR3aa: CSAIYEQYF
abundance: many; j_gene: TRBJ2-5; d_gene: TRBD2; v_gene: TRBV27; CDR3nt: TGTGCCAGCACCGACGAGACTAGCGGGAGTGCGACCCAGTACTTC; CDR3aa: CASTDETSGSATQYF
abundance: many; j_gene: TRBJ1-1; d_gene: .; v_gene: TRBV6-1; CDR3nt: TGTGCCAGCAGGACGGAGCAGGGGTTCGACACTGAAGCTTTCTTT; CDR3aa: CASRTEQGFDTEAFF
abundance: .; j_gene: TRBJ2-5; d_gene: TRBD1; v_gene: TRBV5-8; CDR3nt: TGTGCCAGCAGCTTGAGACAGGGTCTCTTTGAGACCCAGTACTTC; CDR3aa: CASSLRQGLFETQYF
abundance: many; j_gene: TRBJ2-7; d_gene: TRBD2; v_gene: TRBV2; CDR3nt: TGTGCCAGCAGTGGTAGCGGGGCCATCTACGAGCAGTACTTC; CDR3aa: CASSGSGAIYEQYF
abundance: many; j_gene: TRBJ2-1; d_gene: .; v_gene: TRBV5-6; CDR3nt: TGTGCCAGCAGCTTGGAGCGCAGGTTAGCCTACAATGAGCAGTTCTTC; CDR3aa: CASSLERRLAYNEQFF
abundance: many; j_gene: TRBJ2-5; d_gene: .; v_gene: TRBV18; CDR3nt: TGTGCCAGCTCACCACCGTCGAGGGCTCAAGAGACCCAGTACTTC; CDR3aa: CASSPPSRAQETQYF
abundance: .; j_gene: TRBJ1-2; d_gene: TRBD1; v_gene: TRBV4-3; CDR3nt: TGCGCCAGCAGCCAAGAGCCCCGACAGGGGGCGGCTTATGGCTACACCTTC; CDR3aa: CASSQEPRQGAAYGYTF